This is a list of T cell receptor beta chains from one sample in a study of control samples from healthy donors and cancer patients. Produced via immunoSEQ multiplex PCR; TCRdb's table is partial and in-frame only. The table lists tens of thousands of clones, roughly 88% of them singletons. The sample was blood. These receptors all come from a man in his forties or fifties in good health. Both conserved end residues are part of each CDR3. D genes are given only for firm matches. The listing skips clone size in some rows; elsewhere it reads once, few, many or a size class.

size: .; V: TRBV4-3; D: TRBD2; J: TRBJ2-1; DNA: TGCGCCAGCAGCCAAAAGAAGGGGACTAGCGGGAGAAATGAGCAGTTCTTC; CDR3: CASSQKKGTSGRNEQFF
size: .; V: TRBV29-1; D: .; J: TRBJ1-2; DNA: TGCAGCGTTGAAGGTGGCGATTTGTGGGATGGCTACACCTTC; CDR3: CSVEGGDLWDGYTF
size: .; V: TRBV2; D: .; J: TRBJ1-2; DNA: TGTGCCAGCAGCGGGGATTCGGACTATGGCTACACCTTC; CDR3: CASSGDSDYGYTF
size: .; V: TRBV10-3; D: .; J: TRBJ2-1; DNA: TGTGCCATTGGAACCAGCGGGCCGGCGTCTCATGGTGAGCAGTTCTTC; CDR3: CAIGTSGPASHGEQFF
size: .; V: TRBV3-1/TRBV3-2; D: TRBD1; J: TRBJ1-5; DNA: TGTGCCAGCAGCCTTGGGACAGCTAATAGCAATCAGCCCCAGCATTTT; CDR3: CASSLGTANSNQPQHF
size: .; V: TRBV6-5; D: .; J: TRBJ2-3; DNA: TGTGCCAGCAGTTACCGATCCCAGGGGTCGGGAGATACGCAGTATTTT; CDR3: CASSYRSQGSGDTQYF
size: .; V: TRBV18; D: .; J: TRBJ2-1; DNA: TGTGCCAGCTCACCGGGAGGAGGTGGGAGATCCTACAATGAGCAGTTCTTC; CDR3: CASSPGGGGRSYNEQFF
size: .; V: TRBV11-2; D: TRBD1; J: TRBJ2-5; DNA: TGTGCCAGCAGCCCCGGACAGGGCGAAGAGACCCAGTACTTC; CDR3: CASSPGQGEETQYF
size: .; V: TRBV29-1; D: .; J: TRBJ2-5; DNA: TGCAGCATTGGACTGCCGGAGGAGACCCAGTACTTC; CDR3: CSIGLPEETQYF
size: .; V: TRBV18; D: TRBD1; J: TRBJ1-5; DNA: TGTGCCAGCTCACCGACCGGGACAGGTAACAATCAGCCCCAGCATTTT; CDR3: CASSPTGTGNNQPQHF
size: .; V: TRBV10-3; D: .; J: TRBJ1-6; DNA: TGTGCCATCAGTTTGGGGGGAGATGATTCACCCCTCCACTTT; CDR3: CAISLGGDDSPLHF
size: .; V: TRBV5-1; D: TRBD2; J: TRBJ2-5; DNA: TGCGCCAGCAGACCAACGGGAGGGACCGAAGAGACCCAGTACTTC; CDR3: CASRPTGGTEETQYF
size: .; V: TRBV30; D: .; J: TRBJ2-2; DNA: TGTGCCTGGAGGCTCCCCTTTGCTATAAACACCGGGGAGCTGTTTTTT; CDR3: CAWRLPFAINTGELFF
size: once; V: TRBV6-6; D: .; J: TRBJ1-4; DNA: TGTGCCAGCAGGCGACAGGTAGCTAATGAAAAACTGTTTTTT; CDR3: CASRRQVANEKLFF
size: .; V: TRBV6-5; D: .; J: TRBJ2-1; DNA: TGTGCCAGCAGTTCCGACCCTCATCCACTTAATGAGCAGTTCTTC; CDR3: CASSSDPHPLNEQFF
size: .; V: TRBV18; D: TRBD2; J: TRBJ2-1; DNA: TGTGCCAGCTCACCACCGATTGCACCGAGCGGGAGAAATGAGCAGTTCTTC; CDR3: CASSPPIAPSGRNEQFF
size: .; V: TRBV19; D: .; J: TRBJ2-3; DNA: TGTGCCAGTAGTATAGATCCGATTTATGCAGATACGCAGTATTTT; CDR3: CASSIDPIYADTQYF
size: .; V: TRBV4-1; D: .; J: TRBJ2-7; DNA: TGCGCCAGCAGCCACCAGGACAACCAAGCCTACGAGCAGTACTTC; CDR3: CASSHQDNQAYEQYF
size: .; V: TRBV7-8; D: TRBD1; J: TRBJ1-5; DNA: TGTGCCAGCAGCTCGATACCGGATCGGACAGGGGGTCAGCCCCAGCATTTT; CDR3: CASSSIPDRTGGQPQHF
size: .; V: TRBV10-3; D: .; J: TRBJ1-2; DNA: TGTGCCATCAGTGAGTCGCACTTAACAAGCTATGGCTACACCTTC; CDR3: CAISESHLTSYGYTF
size: .; V: TRBV29-1; D: TRBD2; J: TRBJ2-5; DNA: TGCAGCGTTGATAGGGTTAGCGGGAAAGAGACCCAGTACTTC; CDR3: CSVDRVSGKETQYF
size: .; V: TRBV25-1; D: .; J: TRBJ1-5; DNA: TGTGCCAGCAGTGAACCGATGGGTGATCAGCCCCAGCATTTT; CDR3: CASSEPMGDQPQHF
size: .; V: TRBV5-1; D: TRBD1; J: TRBJ2-7; DNA: TGCGCCAGCAGCTTGGGACAGGGGGCGGAGGAGCAGTACTTC; CDR3: CASSLGQGAEEQYF
size: once; V: TRBV7-3; D: TRBD2; J: TRBJ2-2; DNA: TGTGCCAGCAGCTCGGTGGGACTAGCGGGAGGCACCGGGGAGCTGTTTTTT; CDR3: CASSSVGLAGGTGELFF
size: .; V: TRBV11-2; D: .; J: TRBJ2-7; DNA: TGTGCCAGCAGCCCCGCCTACGAGCAGTACTTC; CDR3: CASSPAYEQYF
size: .; V: TRBV7-9; D: .; J: TRBJ2-1; DNA: TGTGCCAGCAGCTTAGTTGGGAAGGGGAACTACAATGAGCAGTTCTTC; CDR3: CASSLVGKGNYNEQFF
size: .; V: TRBV19; D: .; J: TRBJ2-1; DNA: TGTGCCAGTGGGGCAGCGGGTCGGGCGGGTAATGAGCAGTTCTTC; CDR3: CASGAAGRAGNEQFF
size: .; V: TRBV28; D: .; J: TRBJ1-5; DNA: TGTGCCAGCAGGGGTCAGGGTGATCAGCCCCAGCATTTT; CDR3: CASRGQGDQPQHF
size: .; V: TRBV19; D: .; J: TRBJ1-5; DNA: TGTGCCAGTAGTATTGGGGCGGGGGGCCTCAATCAGCCCCAGCATTTT; CDR3: CASSIGAGGLNQPQHF
size: .; V: TRBV7-3; D: .; J: TRBJ1-1; DNA: TGTGCCAGCAGCTCCTACTCGGGGCCGAACACTGAAGCTTTCTTT; CDR3: CASSSYSGPNTEAFF
size: .; V: TRBV27; D: .; J: TRBJ2-7; DNA: TGTGCCAGCAGTTTACTGCGCTCCCTCACCCAAATCTCCTACGAGCAGTACTTC; CDR3: CASSLLRSLTQISYEQYF
size: .; V: TRBV11-2; D: .; J: TRBJ1-4; DNA: TGTGCCAGCAGCTTAAGAGGCTTGGGTGGGAGTGAAAAACTGTTTTTT; CDR3: CASSLRGLGGSEKLFF
size: .; V: TRBV25-1; D: .; J: TRBJ2-7; DNA: TGTGCCAGCCGAACCCATGGAGACGAGCAGTACTTC; CDR3: CASRTHGDEQYF
size: .; V: TRBV19; D: TRBD1; J: TRBJ2-7; DNA: TGTGCCAGTAGTATAGCGGGACAGGCCTACGAGCAGTACTTC; CDR3: CASSIAGQAYEQYF
size: .; V: TRBV5-1; D: .; J: TRBJ2-1; DNA: TGCGCCAGCAGCTTGGGAGGGGAACAGAATGAGCAGTTCTTC; CDR3: CASSLGGEQNEQFF
size: .; V: TRBV10-2; D: .; J: TRBJ1-1; DNA: TGCGCCAGCAAAGAAGGGGGGGCGACTGAAGCTTTCTTT; CDR3: CASKEGGATEAFF
size: .; V: TRBV5-1; D: .; J: TRBJ2-1; DNA: TGCGCCAGCAGCTTGACGGTACTGCCTGGCAATGAGCAGTTCTTC; CDR3: CASSLTVLPGNEQFF
size: .; V: TRBV15; D: .; J: TRBJ2-6; DNA: TGTGCCACCAGCAGAGAATTACCGGGGCCTGGGGCCAACGTCCTGACTTTC; CDR3: CATSRELPGPGANVLTF
size: .; V: TRBV11-3; D: .; J: TRBJ2-2; DNA: TGTGCCAGCAGCTTAGGCGGGGAAGCCGGGGAGCTGTTTTTT; CDR3: CASSLGGEAGELFF
size: .; V: TRBV11-3; D: TRBD2; J: TRBJ2-1; DNA: TGTGCCAGCAGCTTAGCGGGAGGAATCGGGAATGAGCAGTTCTTC; CDR3: CASSLAGGIGNEQFF
size: .; V: TRBV6-5; D: .; J: TRBJ2-1; DNA: TGTGCCAGCAGTTACTCGGAGGATAGACTCTATGAGCAGTTCTTC; CDR3: CASSYSEDRLYEQFF